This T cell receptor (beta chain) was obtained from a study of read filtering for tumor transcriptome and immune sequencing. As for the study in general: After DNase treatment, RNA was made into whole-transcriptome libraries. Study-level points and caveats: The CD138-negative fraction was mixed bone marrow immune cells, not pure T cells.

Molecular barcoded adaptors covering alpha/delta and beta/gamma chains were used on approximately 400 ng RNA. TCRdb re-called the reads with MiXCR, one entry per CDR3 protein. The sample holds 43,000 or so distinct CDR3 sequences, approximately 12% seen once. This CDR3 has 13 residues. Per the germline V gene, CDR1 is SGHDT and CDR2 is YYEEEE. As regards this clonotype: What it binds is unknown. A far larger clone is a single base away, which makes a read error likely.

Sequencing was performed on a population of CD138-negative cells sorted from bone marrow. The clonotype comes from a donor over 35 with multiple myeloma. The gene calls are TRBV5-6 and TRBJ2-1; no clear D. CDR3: CASSLARYNGQFF. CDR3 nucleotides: TGTGCCAGCAGCCTCGCTAGATACAATGGGCAGTTCTTC.